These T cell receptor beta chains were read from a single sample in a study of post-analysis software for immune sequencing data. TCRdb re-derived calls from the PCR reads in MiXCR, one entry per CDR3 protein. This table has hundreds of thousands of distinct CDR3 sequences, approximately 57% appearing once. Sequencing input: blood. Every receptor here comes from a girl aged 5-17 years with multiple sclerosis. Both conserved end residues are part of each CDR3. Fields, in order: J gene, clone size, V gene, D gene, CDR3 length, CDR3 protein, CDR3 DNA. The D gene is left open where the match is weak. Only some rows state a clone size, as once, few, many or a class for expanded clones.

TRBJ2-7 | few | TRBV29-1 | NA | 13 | CSVEGQASYEQYF | TGCAGCGTTGAAGGACAGGCCTCCTACGAGCAGTACTTC
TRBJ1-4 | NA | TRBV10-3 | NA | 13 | CATGRGSDEKLFF | TGTGCCACCGGGAGGGGGTCGGATGAAAAACTGTTTTTT
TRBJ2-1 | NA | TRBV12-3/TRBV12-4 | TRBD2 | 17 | CASSLPLAGGPGNEQFF | TGTGCCAGCAGTCTTCCACTAGCGGGAGGGCCCGGCAATGAGCAGTTCTTC
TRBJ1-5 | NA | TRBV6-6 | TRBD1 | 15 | CASSQWTGRNQPQHF | TGTGCCAGCAGTCAATGGACAGGGAGGAATCAGCCCCAGCATTTT
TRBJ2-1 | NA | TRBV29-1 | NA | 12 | CSVEPRYNEQFF | TGCAGCGTTGAACCCCGATACAATGAGCAGTTCTTC
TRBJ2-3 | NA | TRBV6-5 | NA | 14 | CASSYSRSRDTQYF | TGTGCCAGCAGTTACTCCCGAAGCCGGGATACGCAGTATTTT
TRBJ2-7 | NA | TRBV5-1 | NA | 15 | CASSLSLGTGYEQYF | TGCGCCAGCAGCTTGTCTCTAGGGACGGGATACGAGCAGTACTTC
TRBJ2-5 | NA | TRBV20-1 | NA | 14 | CSARGVSLRETQYF | TGCAGTGCTCGGGGTGTCTCGCTGAGAGAGACCCAGTACTTC
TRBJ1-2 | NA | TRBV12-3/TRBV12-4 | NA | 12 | CASKRSGWGYTF | TGTGCCAGCAAGCGATCAGGGTGGGGCTACACCTTC
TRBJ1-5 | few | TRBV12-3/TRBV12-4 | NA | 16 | CASSPAGQISNQPQHF | TGTGCCAGCAGTCCCGCCGGACAGATAAGCAATCAGCCCCAGCATTTT
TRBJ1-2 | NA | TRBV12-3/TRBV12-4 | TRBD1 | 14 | CASSLTGGSSGYTF | TGTGCCAGCAGTTTGACAGGGGGTTCCTCTGGCTACACCTTC
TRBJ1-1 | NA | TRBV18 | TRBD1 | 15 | CASSPQGEKNTEAFF | TGTGCCAGCTCACCCCAGGGGGAAAAGAACACTGAAGCTTTCTTT
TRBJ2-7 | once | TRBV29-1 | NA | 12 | CSVRGTSYEQYF | TGCAGCGTTCGGGGCACCTCCTACGAGCAGTACTTC
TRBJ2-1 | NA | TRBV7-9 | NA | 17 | CASSPKFRQSSYNEQFF | TGTGCCAGCAGTCCGAAGTTTAGGCAGAGCTCCTACAATGAGCAGTTCTTC
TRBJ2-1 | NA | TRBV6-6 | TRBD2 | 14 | CASSLAGDNNEQFF | TGTGCCAGCAGTCTAGCGGGGGATAACAATGAGCAGTTCTTC
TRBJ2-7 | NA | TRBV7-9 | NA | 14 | CASSLDLVRYEQYF | TGTGCCAGCAGCTTAGACCTCGTACGCTACGAGCAGTACTTC
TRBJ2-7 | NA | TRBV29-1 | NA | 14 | CSVGRGYFSYEQYF | TGCAGCGTTGGCAGGGGATATTTCTCCTACGAGCAGTACTTC
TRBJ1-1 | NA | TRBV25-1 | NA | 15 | CASSGQPGYSTEAFF | TGTGCCAGCAGTGGCCAGCCAGGGTACAGCACTGAAGCTTTCTTT
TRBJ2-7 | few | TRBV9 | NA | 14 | CASSVAPDNYEQYF | TGTGCCAGCAGCGTAGCCCCGGATAACTACGAGCAGTACTTC
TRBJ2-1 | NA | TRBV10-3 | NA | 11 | CAIRYSGEQFF | TGTGCCATCAGGTATAGTGGGGAGCAGTTCTTC
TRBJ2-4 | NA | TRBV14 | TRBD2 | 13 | CASSRDYQNIQYF | TGTGCCAGCAGCCGGGACTACCAAAACATTCAGTACTTC
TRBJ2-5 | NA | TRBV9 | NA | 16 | CASSVAPQGMSETQYF | TGTGCCAGCAGCGTAGCACCCCAGGGAATGTCGGAGACCCAGTACTTC
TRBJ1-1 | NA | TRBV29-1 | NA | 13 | CSVRRDVNTEAFF | TGCAGCGTCCGAAGGGACGTGAACACTGAAGCTTTCTTT
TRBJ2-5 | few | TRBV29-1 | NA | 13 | CSAIDRNQETQYF | TGCAGCGCAATAGACAGAAACCAAGAGACCCAGTACTTC
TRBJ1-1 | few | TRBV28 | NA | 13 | CASSRLGNTEAFF | TGTGCCAGCAGTCGCCTGGGGAACACTGAAGCTTTCTTT
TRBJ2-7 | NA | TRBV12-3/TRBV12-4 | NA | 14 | CASSPGTNLYEQYF | TGTGCCAGCAGCCCAGGGACAAACCTCTACGAGCAGTACTTC
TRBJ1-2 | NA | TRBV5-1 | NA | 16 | CASSPRTQSLNYGYTF | TGCGCCAGCAGCCCGAGGACCCAGTCCCTTAACTATGGCTACACCTTC
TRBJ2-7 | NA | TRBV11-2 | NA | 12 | CASRHKIYEQYF | TGTGCCAGCAGGCACAAAATCTACGAGCAGTACTTC
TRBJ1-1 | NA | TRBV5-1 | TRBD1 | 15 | CASSPGAGGGTEAFF | TGCGCCAGCAGCCCTGGGGCAGGGGGCGGCACTGAAGCTTTCTTT
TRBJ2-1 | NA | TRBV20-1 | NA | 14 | CSARPYDTHNEQFF | TGCAGTGCTAGACCCTACGACACTCACAATGAGCAGTTCTTC
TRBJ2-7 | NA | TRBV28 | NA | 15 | CASSLSPQRRYEQYF | TGTGCCAGCAGTTTATCCCCCCAGCGGAGGTACGAGCAGTACTTC
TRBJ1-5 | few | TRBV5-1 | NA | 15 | CASSLGAHSNQPQHF | TGCGCCAGCAGCTTGGGGGCCCATAGCAATCAGCCCCAGCATTTT
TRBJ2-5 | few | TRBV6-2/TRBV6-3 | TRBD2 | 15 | CASSRPAGGSETRYF | TGTGCCAGCAGCCGCCCAGCGGGAGGCTCGGAGACCCGGTACTTC
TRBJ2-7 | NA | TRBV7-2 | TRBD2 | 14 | CASSLDRDYGEQYF | TGTGCCAGCAGCTTAGATCGGGACTATGGCGAGCAGTACTTC
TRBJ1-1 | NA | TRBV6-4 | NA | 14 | CASSDSSDGGKAFF | TGTGCCAGCAGTGACTCGAGTGATGGGGGGAAAGCTTTCTTT
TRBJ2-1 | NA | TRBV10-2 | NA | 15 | CASRPGTSNYNEQFF | TGCGCCAGCAGGCCCGGGACTTCTAACTACAATGAGCAGTTCTTC
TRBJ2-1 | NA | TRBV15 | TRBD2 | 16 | CATSRDRGVLSNEQFF | TGTGCCACCAGCAGAGATCGGGGGGTCCTATCCAATGAGCAGTTCTTC
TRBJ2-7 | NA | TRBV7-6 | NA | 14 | CASSSRGRGYEQYF | TGTGCCAGCAGCTCCCGGGGCAGGGGATACGAGCAGTACTTC
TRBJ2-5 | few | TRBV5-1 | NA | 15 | CASRRTGTGGETQYF | TGCGCCAGCAGACGAACCGGGACCGGCGGAGAGACCCAGTACTTC
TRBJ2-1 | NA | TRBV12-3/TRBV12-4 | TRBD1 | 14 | CASSLGTGGDEQFF | TGTGCCAGCAGTTTAGGGACAGGGGGTGATGAGCAGTTCTTC
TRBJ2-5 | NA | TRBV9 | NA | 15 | CASSPVGGGPETQYF | TGTGCCAGCAGCCCAGTCGGAGGGGGACCGGAGACCCAGTACTTC
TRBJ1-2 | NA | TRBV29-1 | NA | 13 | CSVEDMRAGGYTF | TGCAGCGTTGAAGATATGAGAGCGGGCGGCTACACCTTC
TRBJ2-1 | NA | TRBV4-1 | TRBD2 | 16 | CASSHRGGSSYNEQFF | TGCGCCAGCAGCCACCGGGGAGGGAGCTCCTACAATGAGCAGTTCTTC
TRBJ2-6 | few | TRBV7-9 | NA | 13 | CASSSTRANVLTF | TGTGCCAGCAGCTCAACTAGGGCCAACGTCCTGACTTTC
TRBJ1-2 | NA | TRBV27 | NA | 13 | CASRMTENYGYTF | TGTGCCAGCAGGATGACAGAAAACTATGGCTACACCTTC
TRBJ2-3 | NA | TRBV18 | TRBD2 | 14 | CASSPSGSKDTQYF | TGTGCCAGCTCACCTAGCGGGAGTAAAGATACGCAGTATTTT
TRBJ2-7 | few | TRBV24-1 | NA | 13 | CATVPRQSNEQYF | TGTGCCACCGTTCCCCGACAGTCCAACGAGCAGTACTTC
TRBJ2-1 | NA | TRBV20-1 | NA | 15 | CSANTKGRRSREQFF | TGCAGTGCTAATACGAAGGGACGCCGCTCAAGAGAGCAGTTCTTC
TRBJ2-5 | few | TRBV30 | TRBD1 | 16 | CAWSVHLGTGGETQYF | TGTGCCTGGAGTGTACACCTCGGGACAGGGGGAGAGACCCAGTACTTC
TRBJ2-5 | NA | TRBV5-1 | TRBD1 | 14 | CASSRTGFQETQYF | TGCGCCAGCAGTCGGACAGGCTTCCAAGAGACCCAGTACTTC